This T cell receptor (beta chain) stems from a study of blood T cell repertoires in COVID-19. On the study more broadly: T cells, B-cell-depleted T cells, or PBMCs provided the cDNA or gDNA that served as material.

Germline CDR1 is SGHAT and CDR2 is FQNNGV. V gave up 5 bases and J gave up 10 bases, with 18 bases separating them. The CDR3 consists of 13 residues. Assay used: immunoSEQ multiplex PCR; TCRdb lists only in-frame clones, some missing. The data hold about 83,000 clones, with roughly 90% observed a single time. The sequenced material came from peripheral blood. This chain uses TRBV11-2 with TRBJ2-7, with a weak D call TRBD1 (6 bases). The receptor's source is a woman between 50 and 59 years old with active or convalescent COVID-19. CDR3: CASSPNPRQAQYF. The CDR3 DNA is TGTGCCAGCAGCCCAAACCCTCGACAGGCCCAGTACTTC.